This T cell receptor beta chain was sequenced in a study of CD8 T cells in Susac syndrome. RNA was extracted with the RNeasy kit, and a quantity of about 0.45 to 1 ug was reverse transcribed using random hexamers. Amplification of TCR beta CDR3 spanned 54 Vbeta and 13 Jbeta via immunoSEQ multiplex PCR. MiXCR, applied by TCRdb to the immunoSEQ multiplex PCR reads, yields one record per CDR3 protein. The repertoire has about 430,000 distinct CDR3 sequences, approximately 85% of them found once; the top ten carry 0.09% to 0.15%. TCR beta was sequenced from blood CD8+ and CD4+ T cells. V was clipped by 5 bases and J by 0 bases; unmatched bases: 8. The germline gives CDR1 SEHNR, CDR2 FQNEAQ (reference sequence). CDR3 size: 16 residues.

This sequence was found in a human donor with multiple sclerosis. The chain has TRBV7-9 and TRBJ2-7, with 9 bases that match TRBD1. Specimen: CD8+ T cells from PBMCs. The CDR3 nucleotides read TGTGCCAGCAGCCCAAGGACAGGGGAGAGCTCCTACGAGCAGTACTTC. It is translated as CASSPRTGESSYEQYF. Together with reference TRBV7-9 and TRBJ2-7, the CDR3 gives the full variable domain: DTGVSQNPRHKITKRGQNVTFRCDPISEHNRLYWYRQTLGQGPEFLTYFQNEAQLEKSRLLSDRFSAERPKGSFSTLEIQRTEQGDSAMYLCASSPRTGESSYEQYFGPGTRLTVT.